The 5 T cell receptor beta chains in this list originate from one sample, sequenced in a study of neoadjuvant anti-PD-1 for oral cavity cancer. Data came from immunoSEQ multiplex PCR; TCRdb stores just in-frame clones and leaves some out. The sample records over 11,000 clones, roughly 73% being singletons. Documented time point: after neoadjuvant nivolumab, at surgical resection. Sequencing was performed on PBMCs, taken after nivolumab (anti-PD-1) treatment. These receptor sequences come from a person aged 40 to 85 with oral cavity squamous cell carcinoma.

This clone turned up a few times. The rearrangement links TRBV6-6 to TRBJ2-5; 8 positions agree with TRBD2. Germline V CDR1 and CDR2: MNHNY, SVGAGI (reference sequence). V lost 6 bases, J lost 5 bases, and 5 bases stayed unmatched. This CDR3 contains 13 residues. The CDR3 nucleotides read TGTGCCAGCAGCCACGGGGGGGACGAGACCCAGTACTTC. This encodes CASSHGGDETQYF.

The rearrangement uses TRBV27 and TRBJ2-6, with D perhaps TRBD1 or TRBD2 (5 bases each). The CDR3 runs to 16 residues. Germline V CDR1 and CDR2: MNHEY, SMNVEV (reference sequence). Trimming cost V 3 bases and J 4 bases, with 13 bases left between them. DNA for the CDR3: TGTGCCAGCAGTTTGTATGGGGGTACGGGGGCCAACGTCCTGACTTTC. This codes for CASSLYGGTGANVLTF.

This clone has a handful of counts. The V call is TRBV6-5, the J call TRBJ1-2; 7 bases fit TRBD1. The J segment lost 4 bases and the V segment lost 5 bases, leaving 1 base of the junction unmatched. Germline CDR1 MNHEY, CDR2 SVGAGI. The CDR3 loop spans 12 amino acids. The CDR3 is CASSQGVYGYTF. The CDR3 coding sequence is TGTGCCAGCAGTCAGGGGGTCTATGGCTACACCTTC.

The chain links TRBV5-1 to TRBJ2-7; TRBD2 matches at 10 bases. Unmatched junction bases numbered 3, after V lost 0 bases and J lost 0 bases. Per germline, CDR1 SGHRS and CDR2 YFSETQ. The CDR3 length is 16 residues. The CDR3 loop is CASSLDPSGSSYEQYF. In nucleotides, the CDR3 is TGCGCCAGCAGCTTGGATCCTAGCGGGAGCTCCTACGAGCAGTACTTC.

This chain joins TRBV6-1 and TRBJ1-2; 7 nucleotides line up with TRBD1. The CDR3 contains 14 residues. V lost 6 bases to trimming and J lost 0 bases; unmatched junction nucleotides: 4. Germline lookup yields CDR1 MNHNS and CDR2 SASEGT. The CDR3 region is CASRPGQTNYGYTF. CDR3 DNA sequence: TGTGCCAGCAGGCCGGGACAGACTAACTATGGCTACACCTTC.